This is a list of T cell receptor beta chains from one sample in a study of sequential checkpoint blockade in melanoma. TCRdb's copy holds only in-frame clones and misses some; the assay was immunoSEQ multiplex PCR. Of approximately 1,300 clones in the sample, approximately 62% were seen once. The material sequenced was CD8+ T cells sorted from blood (inferred from file names), taken from a patient given nivolumab and ipilimumab in sequence. These receptors were obtained from a human donor with melanoma. The CDR3 runs from the conserved cysteine through the conserved F or W.

V gene,J gene,CDR3 protein
TRBV19,TRBJ2-1,CASSLLAGVSYNEQFF
TRBV6-5,TRBJ2-7,CASSRSEESYEQYF
TRBV5-4,TRBJ1-2,CASSQVLDSYNYGYTF
TRBV7-6,TRBJ2-7,CASSLDRRKHEQYF
TRBV11-3,TRBJ1-5,CASSSPGTGEHF
TRBV29-1,TRBJ2-2,CSVETGVGELFF
TRBV4-2,TRBJ1-1,CASSQAGTGANTEAFF
TRBV7-8,TRBJ1-3,CASSLGSSGNTIYF
TRBV28,TRBJ2-5,CASSLGLGDLETQYF
TRBV27,TRBJ2-6,CASSWLAQSRANVLTF
TRBV7-2,TRBJ1-1,CASSLERNTEAFF
TRBV19,TRBJ1-1,CASTSGGRVGNTEAFF
TRBV2,TRBJ2-7,CASNQGGGLAVYEQYF